This is a list of T cell receptor beta chains from one sample in a study of T cells of healthy individuals. One entry per CDR3 protein results from TCRdb running MiXCR on the 5' RACE reads. The sample yields about 96,000 distinct CDR3 sequences, approximately 15% seen once. Receptors were obtained from a human donor in good health. CDR3s include the opening cysteine and the closing phenylalanine or tryptophan. A D gene is named only where the DNA matches it firmly. Expanded clones are given a class, and other clones once, few, many or no size at all.

size,D,V,J,CDR3,DNA
few,NA,TRBV5-5,TRBJ2-7,CASSLVDGPYEQYF,TGTGCCAGCAGCTTAGTAGACGGCCCTTACGAGCAGTACTTC
NA,TRBD1,TRBV11-2,TRBJ2-6,CASSGGQGTLPGANVLTF,TGTGCCAGCAGCGGGGGACAGGGGACCCTCCCTGGGGCCAACGTCCTGACTTTC
NA,NA,TRBV7-9,TRBJ2-7,CASSPSPLGGEQYF,TGTGCCAGCAGCCCGAGCCCCCTTGGGGGGGAGCAGTACTTC
NA,NA,TRBV20-1,TRBJ2-7,CSAREQGFEQYF,TGCAGTGCTAGAGAGCAGGGGTTCGAGCAGTACTTC
NA,NA,TRBV27,TRBJ2-3,CASSFVGGADTQYF,TGTGCCAGCAGTTTCGTGGGAGGTGCAGATACGCAGTATTTT
NA,NA,TRBV5-1,TRBJ1-6,CASSWTAYNSPLHF,TGCGCCAGCAGCTGGACAGCTTATAATTCACCCCTCCACTTT
many,NA,TRBV18,TRBJ1-2,CASSPVQGESNYGYTF,TGTGCCAGCTCACCAGTGCAGGGAGAGTCTAACTATGGCTACACCTTC
NA,NA,TRBV27,TRBJ2-7,CASSKSWGGYEQYF,TGTGCCAGCAGTAAGAGTTGGGGTGGCTACGAGCAGTACTTC
NA,NA,TRBV5-8,TRBJ2-5,CASSRLRETQYF,TGTGCCAGCAGCCGACTTAGGGAGACCCAGTACTTC
many,NA,TRBV20-1,TRBJ2-7,CSAREGGFSYEQYF,TGCAGTGCTAGAGAGGGGGGTTTCTCCTACGAGCAGTACTTC
NA,TRBD2,TRBV4-3,TRBJ2-2,CASSQAHGGGYTGELFF,TGCGCCAGCAGCCAAGCTCACGGGGGGGGCTACACCGGGGAGCTGTTTTTT
NA,TRBD2,TRBV18,TRBJ2-3,CASSPRLAGLDTQYF,TGTGCCAGCTCACCCCGACTAGCGGGATTGGATACGCAGTATTTT
many,NA,TRBV29-1,TRBJ2-1,CSGRTRSSYNEQFF,TGCAGCGGCCGGACACGGAGCTCCTACAATGAGCAGTTCTTC
NA,TRBD1,TRBV27,TRBJ1-2,CASSLRGQGGYTF,TGTGCCAGCAGTTTAAGGGGGCAGGGAGGCTACACCTTC
few,NA,TRBV18,TRBJ2-1,CASSPQGVAAWNEQFF,TGTGCCAGCTCCCCCCAAGGGGTAGCGGCTTGGAATGAGCAGTTCTTC
few,TRBD1,TRBV20-1,TRBJ2-5,CSAGPGQEETQYF,TGCAGTGCGGGACCGGGACAGGAAGAGACCCAGTACTTC
many,NA,TRBV5-6,TRBJ1-2,CASSLNSAYGYTF,TGTGCCAGCAGCTTGAACAGCGCCTATGGCTACACCTTC
many,TRBD2,TRBV10-3,TRBJ2-7,CAISESGGGKQYF,TGTGCCATCAGTGAGTCAGGCGGGGGGAAGCAGTACTTC
medium-sized,TRBD1,TRBV4-2,TRBJ1-6,CASSPGQENSPLHF,TGTGCCAGCAGCCCGGGACAGGAAAATTCACCCCTCCACTTT
few,NA,TRBV6-6,TRBJ2-2,CASSSRPNTGELFF,TGTGCCAGCAGTTCCCGCCCGAACACCGGGGAGCTGTTTTTT
many,NA,TRBV12-2,TRBJ2-5,CASRLGQTQETQYF,TGTGCAAGTCGATTGGGACAGACTCAAGAGACCCAGTACTTC
few,NA,TRBV2,TRBJ1-3,CASSDDRRPGNTIYF,TGTGCCAGCAGTGACGATAGGAGGCCTGGAAACACCATATATTTT
few,NA,TRBV11-3,TRBJ2-5,CASSDTTWETQYF,TGTGCCAGCAGCGACACTACTTGGGAGACCCAGTACTTC
NA,NA,TRBV2,TRBJ2-4,CASMIQAIAKNIQYF,TGTGCCAGCATGATTCAAGCTATAGCCAAAAACATTCAGTACTTC
many,NA,TRBV6-7,TRBJ1-1,CASASPRTNTEAFF,TGTGCCAGCGCTTCCCCACGGACGAACACTGAAGCTTTCTTT
NA,NA,TRBV7-8,TRBJ1-6,CASSLVWNSPLHF,TGTGCCAGCAGCTTAGTCTGGAATTCACCCCTCCACTTT
NA,NA,TRBV7-2,TRBJ2-1,CASSVGPGYNEQFF,TGTGCCAGCAGCGTGGGACCCGGTTACAATGAGCAGTTCTTC
few,NA,TRBV2,TRBJ2-3,CASREGLSSTDTQYF,TGTGCCAGCAGGGAGGGACTCTCTAGCACAGATACGCAGTATTTT
NA,NA,TRBV6-2/TRBV6-3,TRBJ2-7,CASRPTSTYEQYF,TGTGCCAGCAGGCCAACTTCGACCTACGAGCAGTACTTC
few,NA,TRBV28,TRBJ1-5,CASRMGGPGGAQHF,TGTGCCAGCAGAATGGGGGGACCTGGGGGGGCCCAGCATTTT
NA,TRBD2,TRBV28,TRBJ2-1,CASSSLSGSTYNEQFF,TGTGCCAGCAGTTCCCTAAGCGGGAGCACCTACAATGAGCAGTTCTTC